This T cell receptor (beta chain) was identified in a study of cytomegalovirus exposure and HLA in healthy donors. Looking at the study overall: An earlier analysis identified 117 million unique TCR beta sequences in some 170 million T cells. Study-level points and caveats: V- and J-gene trimming of TCR beta was linked (in a later analysis) to a missense DCLRE1C variant. Equally common other TCR beta chains were less clonally expanded than HLA-associated ones, a later analysis found.

A multiplex PCR was run with 60 Vbeta primers and 13 Jbeta primers. Here immunoSEQ multiplex PCR was the method, and the copy in TCRdb shows in-frame clones only, minus some. The sample yields roughly 230,000 clones, around 80% seen once. Germline trimming cut 6 bases from V and 6 bases from J; bases unmatched to any gene: 3. The length of the CDR3 is 13 residues. Germline V gives CDR1 SNHLY, CDR2 FYNNEI. Details on this clone: Antigen specificity is unknown.

The V call is TRBV2, the J call TRBJ1-2; TRBD1 agrees at 11 bases. The sequence was obtained from a boy under 18 in good health and CMV-seronegative. Sequencing input: PBMCs. The DNA of the CDR3 is TGTGCCAGCAGAGGGACAGGGGGGCATGGCTACACCTTC. Encoded protein: CASRGTGGHGYTF. The complete variable domain, with remaining parts taken from reference TRBV2 and TRBJ1-2, reads EPEVTQTPSHQVTQMGQEVILRCVPISNHLYFYWYRQILGQKVEFLVSFYNNEISEKSEIFDDQFSVERPDGSNFTLKIRSTKLEDSAMYFCASRGTGGHGYTFGSGTRLTVV.